The clone carrying this T cell receptor beta chain was counted only a few times. The antigen remains unidentified. The sequenced template was cDNA made from the entire isolated RNA. TCRdb keeps only in-frame clones here, not all; method: immunoSEQ multiplex PCR. The sample has a few hundred thousand clones, approximately 14% seen once. The source of the sample is a study of beta chain features in type 1 diabetes. The study's findings and limits: Lower insertion and higher deletion counts appeared at VDJ junctions in type 1 diabetes patients.

CDR3 size: 12 residues. V lost 4 bases to trimming and J lost 3 bases, with 6 bases between them. From germline, CDR1 is SGHTA and CDR2 FQGNSA. The clonotype comes from a man under 40 in good health. The sample consisted of central memory CD4+ T cells from blood. The chain carries TRBV7-2 and TRBJ1-2; D gene unclear. In DNA form, the CDR3 reads TGTGCCAGCAGCTCCCACGACTATGGCTACACCTTC. Translated: CASSSHDYGYTF.